This TCR beta chain appears in the sequencing data of a study of blood T cells in healthy people across ages. With a J-beta primer mix and a sample-barcoded 5' primer, a second PCR ran roughly 6 to 11 cycles. TCRdb used MiXCR to reprocess the 5' RACE reads, holding one entry per CDR3 protein. The data show over a million distinct CDR3 sequences, 45% seen once. This CDR3 has 14 amino acids. The germline V gene encodes CDR1 SGHNT and CDR2 YYREEE (reference sequence). V was trimmed by 2 bases and J by 5 bases, leaving 13 bases between them. The TCR originated in an older woman in good health. The sequenced material came from blood. This chain connects TRBV5-4 to TRBJ2-5; tentative D call: TRBD2 (6 bases). The chain's CDR3 is CASSLPGEGETQYF. The CDR3 DNA reads TGTGCCAGCAGCTTACCGGGAGAGGGGGAGACCCAGTACTTC.